This T cell receptor beta chain derives from a study of human thymus T cells. Sequenced by immunoSEQ multiplex PCR; TCRdb stores in-frame clones only, minus some. The sample yields approximately 46,000 clones, over 90% seen once. Donation was from healthy Finnish infants who were having corrective surgery that addressed congenital heart defects. An approximately 0.45-1 mL peripheral blood aliquot was taken intraoperatively from four of eight donors. The V end was cut by 4 bases, the J end by 7 bases, with 7 bases between. The CDR3 length is 12 residues. The V gene's germline CDR1 is SEHNR and CDR2 FQNEAQ (reference sequence).

The chain recombines TRBV7-9 with TRBJ1-4; unclear D gene. Sequenced input: blood. This receptor was identified in a girl under three years old with a congenital heart defect but otherwise immunologically healthy. DNA for the CDR3: TGTGCCAGCAGCTCCCTGGGTGAAAAACTGTTTTTT. This gives the protein CASSSLGEKLFF.